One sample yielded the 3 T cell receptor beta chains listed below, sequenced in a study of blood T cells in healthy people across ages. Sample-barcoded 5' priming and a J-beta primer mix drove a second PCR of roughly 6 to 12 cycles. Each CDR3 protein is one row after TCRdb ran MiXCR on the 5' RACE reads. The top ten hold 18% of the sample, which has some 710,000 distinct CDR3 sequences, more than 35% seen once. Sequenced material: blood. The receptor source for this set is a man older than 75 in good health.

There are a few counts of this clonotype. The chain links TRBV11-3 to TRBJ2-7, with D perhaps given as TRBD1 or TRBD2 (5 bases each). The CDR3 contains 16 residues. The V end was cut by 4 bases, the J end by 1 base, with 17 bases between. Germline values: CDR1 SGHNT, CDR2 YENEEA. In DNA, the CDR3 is TGTGCCAGCAGCTACTACCGGCTCGGGGCTTCCTACGAGCAGTACTTC. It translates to CASSYYRLGASYEQYF.

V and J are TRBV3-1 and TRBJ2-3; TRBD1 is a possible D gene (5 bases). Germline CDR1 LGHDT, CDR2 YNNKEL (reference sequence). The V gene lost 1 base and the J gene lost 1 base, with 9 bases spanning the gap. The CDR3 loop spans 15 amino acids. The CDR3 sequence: CASSQGTFGTDTQYF. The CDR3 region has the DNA TGTGCCAGCAGCCAAGGGACATTTGGCACAGATACGCAGTATTTT.

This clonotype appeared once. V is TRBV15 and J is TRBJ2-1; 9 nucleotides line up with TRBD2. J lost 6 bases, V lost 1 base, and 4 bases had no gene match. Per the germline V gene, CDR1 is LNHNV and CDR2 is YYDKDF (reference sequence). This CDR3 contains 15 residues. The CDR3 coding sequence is TGTGCCACCAGCAGAGTGGCTAGCGGGACCAATGAGCAGTTCTTC. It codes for CATSRVASGTNEQFF.